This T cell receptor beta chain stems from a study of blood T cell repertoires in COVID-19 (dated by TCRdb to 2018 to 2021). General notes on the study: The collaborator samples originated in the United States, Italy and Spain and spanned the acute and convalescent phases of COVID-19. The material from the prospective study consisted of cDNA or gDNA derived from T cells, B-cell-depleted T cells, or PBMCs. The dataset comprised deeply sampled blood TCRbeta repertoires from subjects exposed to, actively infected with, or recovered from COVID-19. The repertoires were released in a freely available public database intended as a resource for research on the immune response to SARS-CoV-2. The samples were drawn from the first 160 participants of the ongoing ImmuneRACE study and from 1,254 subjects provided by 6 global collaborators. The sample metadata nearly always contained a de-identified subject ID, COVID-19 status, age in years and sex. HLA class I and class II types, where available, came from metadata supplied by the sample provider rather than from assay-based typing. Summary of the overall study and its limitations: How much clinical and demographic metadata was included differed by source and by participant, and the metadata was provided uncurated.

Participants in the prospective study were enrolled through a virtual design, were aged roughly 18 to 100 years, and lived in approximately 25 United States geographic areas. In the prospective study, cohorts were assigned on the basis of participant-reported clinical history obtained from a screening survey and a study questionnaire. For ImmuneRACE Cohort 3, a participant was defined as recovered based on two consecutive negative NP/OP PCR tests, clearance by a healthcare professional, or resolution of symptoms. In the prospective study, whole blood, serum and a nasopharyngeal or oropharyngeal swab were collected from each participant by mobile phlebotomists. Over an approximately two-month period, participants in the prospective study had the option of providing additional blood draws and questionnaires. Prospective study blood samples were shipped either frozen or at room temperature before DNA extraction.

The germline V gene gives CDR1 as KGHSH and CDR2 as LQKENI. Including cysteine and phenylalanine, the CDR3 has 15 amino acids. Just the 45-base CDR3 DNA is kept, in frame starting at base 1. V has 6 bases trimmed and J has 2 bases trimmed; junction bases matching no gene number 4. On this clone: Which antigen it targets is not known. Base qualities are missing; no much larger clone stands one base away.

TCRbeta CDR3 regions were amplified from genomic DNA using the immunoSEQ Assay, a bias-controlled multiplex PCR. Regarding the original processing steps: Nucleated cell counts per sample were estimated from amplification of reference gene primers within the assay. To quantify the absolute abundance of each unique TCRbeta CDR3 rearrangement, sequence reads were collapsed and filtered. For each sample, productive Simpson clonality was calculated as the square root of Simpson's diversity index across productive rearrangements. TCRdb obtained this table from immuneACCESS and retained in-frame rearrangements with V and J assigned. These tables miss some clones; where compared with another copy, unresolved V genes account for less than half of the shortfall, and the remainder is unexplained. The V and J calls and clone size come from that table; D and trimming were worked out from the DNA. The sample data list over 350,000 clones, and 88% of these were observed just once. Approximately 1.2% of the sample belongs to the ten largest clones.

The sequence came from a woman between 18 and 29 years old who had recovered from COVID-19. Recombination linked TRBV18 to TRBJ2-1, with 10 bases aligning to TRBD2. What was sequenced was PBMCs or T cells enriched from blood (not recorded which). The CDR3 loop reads CASSPSGGAYNEQFF. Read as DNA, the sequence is TGTGCCAGCTCTCCGAGCGGGGGGGCCTACAATGAGCAGTTCTTC. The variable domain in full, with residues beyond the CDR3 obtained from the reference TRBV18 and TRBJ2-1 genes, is NAGVMQNPRHLVRRRGQEARLRCSPMKGHSHVYWYRQLPEEGLKFMVYLQKENIIDESGMPKERFSAEFPKEGPSILRIQQVVRGDSAAYFCASSPSGGAYNEQFFGPGTRLTVL.